The clone carrying this TCR beta chain was observed a single time. Authors' methods: How many nucleated cells were present was estimated from reference gene primer amplification. The table came from immunoSEQ multiplex PCR; TCRdb's copy has only in-frame clones and leaves some out. The DNA gave D and trimming, while V, J and clone size come from that table. This sample has around 250,000 clones; around 87% occur once, and the top ten carry about 7.6%. This sample is part of a study of blood T cell repertoires in COVID-19. V gave up 5 bases and J gave up 0 bases, with 13 bases separating them. Germline V lookup: CDR1 MGHRA, CDR2 YSYEKL. The CDR3 spans 15 residues.

This receptor was identified in a woman in her sixties or seventies with active or convalescent COVID-19. Input material: peripheral blood. The V call is TRBV4-1, the J call TRBJ2-5, with a weak D call TRBD2 (7 bases). The CDR3 sequence: CASSLGGGDQETQYF. The CDR3 DNA sequence: TGCGCCAGCAGCTTAGGGGGGGGAGACCAAGAGACCCAGTACTTC.